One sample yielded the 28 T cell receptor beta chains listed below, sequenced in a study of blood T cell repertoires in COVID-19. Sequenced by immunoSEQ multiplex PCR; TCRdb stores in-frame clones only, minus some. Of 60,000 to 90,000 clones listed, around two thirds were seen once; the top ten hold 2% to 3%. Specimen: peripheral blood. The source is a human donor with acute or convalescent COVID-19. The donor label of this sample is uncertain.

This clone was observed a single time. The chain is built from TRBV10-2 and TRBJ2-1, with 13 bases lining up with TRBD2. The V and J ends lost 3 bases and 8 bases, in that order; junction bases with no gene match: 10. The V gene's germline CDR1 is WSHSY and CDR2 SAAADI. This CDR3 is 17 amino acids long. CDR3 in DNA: TGCGCCAGCAGTGACCCCTCCACTAGCGGGGGGGCCCATGAGCAGTTCTTC. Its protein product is CASSDPSTSGGAHEQFF.

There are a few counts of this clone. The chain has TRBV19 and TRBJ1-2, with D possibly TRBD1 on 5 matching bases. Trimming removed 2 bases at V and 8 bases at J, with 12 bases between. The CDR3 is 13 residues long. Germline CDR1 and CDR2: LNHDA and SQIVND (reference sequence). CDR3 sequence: CASSIRRVGGYTF. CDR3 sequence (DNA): TGTGCCAGTAGTATACGCAGGGTAGGAGGCTACACCTTC.

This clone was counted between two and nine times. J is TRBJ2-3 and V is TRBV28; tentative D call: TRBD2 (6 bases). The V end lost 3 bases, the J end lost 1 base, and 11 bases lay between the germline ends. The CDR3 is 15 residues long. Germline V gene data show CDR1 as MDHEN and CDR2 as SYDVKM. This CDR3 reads CASSLLTGGTDTQYF. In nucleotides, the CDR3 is TGTGCCAGCAGTTTGCTAACGGGGGGCACAGATACGCAGTATTTT.

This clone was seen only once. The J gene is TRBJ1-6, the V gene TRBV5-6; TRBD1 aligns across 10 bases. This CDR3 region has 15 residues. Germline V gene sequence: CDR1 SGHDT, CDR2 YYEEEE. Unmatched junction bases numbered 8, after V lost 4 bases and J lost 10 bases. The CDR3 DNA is TGTGCCAGCAGCCCCGACAGGGGGCGTCGGTCACCCCTCCACTTT. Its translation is CASSPDRGRRSPLHF.

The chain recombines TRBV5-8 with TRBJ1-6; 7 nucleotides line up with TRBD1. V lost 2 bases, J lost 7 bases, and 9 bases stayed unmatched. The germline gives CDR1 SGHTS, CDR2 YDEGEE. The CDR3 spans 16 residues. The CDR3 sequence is CASSFPGLGQNSPLHF. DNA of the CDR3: TGTGCCAGCAGCTTCCCCGGGTTGGGACAGAATTCACCCCTCCACTTT.

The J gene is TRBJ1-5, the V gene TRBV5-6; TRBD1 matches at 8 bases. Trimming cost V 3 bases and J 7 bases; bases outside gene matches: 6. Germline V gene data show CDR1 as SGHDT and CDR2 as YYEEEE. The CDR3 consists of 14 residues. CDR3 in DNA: TGTGCCAGCAGCTATGACAGGGGAGGCCAGCCCCAGCATTTT. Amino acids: CASSYDRGGQPQHF.

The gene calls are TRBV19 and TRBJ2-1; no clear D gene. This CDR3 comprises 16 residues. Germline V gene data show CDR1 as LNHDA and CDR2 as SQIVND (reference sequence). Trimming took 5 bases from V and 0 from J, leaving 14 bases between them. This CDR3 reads CASSEASKSSYNEQFF. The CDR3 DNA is TGTGCCAGTAGTGAGGCTTCTAAAAGCTCCTACAATGAGCAGTTCTTC.

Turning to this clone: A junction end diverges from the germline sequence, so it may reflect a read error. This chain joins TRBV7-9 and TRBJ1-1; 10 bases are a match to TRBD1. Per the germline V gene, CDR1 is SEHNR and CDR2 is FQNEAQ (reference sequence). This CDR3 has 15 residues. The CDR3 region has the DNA TGTGCCAGCAGCATAGCGACAGGGGGCCCCACTGAAGCTTTCTTT. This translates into CASSIATGGPTEAFF. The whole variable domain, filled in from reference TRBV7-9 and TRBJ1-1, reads DTGVSQNPRHKITKRGQNVTFRCDPISEHNRLYWYRQTLGQGPEFLTYFQNEAQLEKSRLLSDRFSAERPKGSFSTLEIQRTEQGDSAMYLCASSIATGGPTEAFFGQGTRLTVV.

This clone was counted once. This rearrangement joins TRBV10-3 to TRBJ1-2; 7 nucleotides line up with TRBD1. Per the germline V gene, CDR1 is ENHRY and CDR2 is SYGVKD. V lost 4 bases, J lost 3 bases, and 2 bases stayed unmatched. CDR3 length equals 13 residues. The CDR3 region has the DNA TGTGCCATCAGTGGGGGGACAGACTATGGCTACACCTTC. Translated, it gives CAISGGTDYGYTF.

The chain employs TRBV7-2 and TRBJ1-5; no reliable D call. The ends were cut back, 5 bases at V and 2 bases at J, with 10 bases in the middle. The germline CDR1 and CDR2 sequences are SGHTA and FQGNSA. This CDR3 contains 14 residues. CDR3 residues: CASSTDQGNQPQHF. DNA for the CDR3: TGTGCCAGCAGCACAGACCAGGGCAATCAGCCCCAGCATTTT.

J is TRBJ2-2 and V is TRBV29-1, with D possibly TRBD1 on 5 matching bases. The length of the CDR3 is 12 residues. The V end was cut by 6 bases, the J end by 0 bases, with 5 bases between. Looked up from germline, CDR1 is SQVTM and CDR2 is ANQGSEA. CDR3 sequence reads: CSVGPNTGELFF. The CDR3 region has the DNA TGCAGCGTGGGGCCGAACACCGGGGAGCTGTTTTTT.

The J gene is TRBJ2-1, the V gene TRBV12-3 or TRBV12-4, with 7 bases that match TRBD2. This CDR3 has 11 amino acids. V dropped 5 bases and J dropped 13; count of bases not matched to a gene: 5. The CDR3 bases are TGTGCCAGCAGTGAGCGGGGAACTCAGTTCTTC. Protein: CASSERGTQFF.

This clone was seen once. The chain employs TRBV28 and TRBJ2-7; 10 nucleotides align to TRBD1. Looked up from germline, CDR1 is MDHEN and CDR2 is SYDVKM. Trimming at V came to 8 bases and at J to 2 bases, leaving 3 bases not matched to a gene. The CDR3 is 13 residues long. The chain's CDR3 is CASGGQGAYEQYV. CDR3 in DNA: TGTGCCAGCGGAGGACAGGGGGCCTACGAGCAGTACGTC.

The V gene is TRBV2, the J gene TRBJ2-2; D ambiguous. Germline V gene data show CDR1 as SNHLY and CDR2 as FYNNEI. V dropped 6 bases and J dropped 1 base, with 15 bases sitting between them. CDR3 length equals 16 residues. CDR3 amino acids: CASSYESLENTGELFF. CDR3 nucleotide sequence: TGTGCCAGCAGCTACGAGAGCCTAGAGAACACCGGGGAGCTGTTTTTT.

The CDR3 bases are TGTGCCAGCTCAGAGCAGGGGGGCCCAGAAGGAAACATTCAGTACTTC. It specifies CASSEQGGPEGNIQYF. The chain joins TRBV18 to TRBJ2-4, with D maybe TRBD1 (7 bases). Trimming left V 5 bases short and J 6 bases short, with 20 bases between. The germline gives CDR1 KGHSH, CDR2 LQKENI. CDR3 length equals 16 residues.

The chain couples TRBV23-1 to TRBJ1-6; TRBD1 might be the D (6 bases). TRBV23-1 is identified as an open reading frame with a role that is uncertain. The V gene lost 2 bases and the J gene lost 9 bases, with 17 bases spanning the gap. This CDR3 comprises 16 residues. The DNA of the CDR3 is TGCGCCAGCAGTCAACGGGGGGCAGGGAGTGGTTCACCCCTCCACTTT. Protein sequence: CASSQRGAGSGSPLHF.

The DNA of the CDR3 is TGTGCCACCAGCAGGGCGGGTCTCAACTACGAGCAGTACTTC. This sequence encodes CATSRAGLNYEQYF. This sequence joins TRBV15 and TRBJ2-7, with D possibly matching TRBD2 (5 bases). Germline CDR1 and CDR2: LNHNV and YYDKDF (reference sequence). The V gene lost 3 bases and the J gene lost 3 bases, with 12 bases spanning the gap. This CDR3 region has 14 residues. Full variable domain (missing parts from reference TRBV15 and TRBJ2-7): DAMVIQNPRYQVTQFGKPVTLSCSQTLNHNVMYWYQQKSSQAPKLLFHYYDKDFNNEADTPDNFQSRRPNTSFCFLDIRSPGLGDTAMYLCATSRAGLNYEQYFGPGTRLTVT.

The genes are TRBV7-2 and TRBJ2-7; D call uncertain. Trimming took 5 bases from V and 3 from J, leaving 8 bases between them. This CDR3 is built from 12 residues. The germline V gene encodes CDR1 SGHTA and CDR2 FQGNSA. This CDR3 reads CASSTNSYEQYF. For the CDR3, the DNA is TGTGCCAGCAGCACCAACAGCTACGAGCAGTACTTC.

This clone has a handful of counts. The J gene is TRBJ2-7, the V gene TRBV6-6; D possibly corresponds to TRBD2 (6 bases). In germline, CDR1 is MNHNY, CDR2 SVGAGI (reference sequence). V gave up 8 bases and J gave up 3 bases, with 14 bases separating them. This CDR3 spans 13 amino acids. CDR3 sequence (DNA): TGTGCCAGCGCGCGTAGCGGCAACTACGAGCAGTACGTC. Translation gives CASARSGNYEQYV.

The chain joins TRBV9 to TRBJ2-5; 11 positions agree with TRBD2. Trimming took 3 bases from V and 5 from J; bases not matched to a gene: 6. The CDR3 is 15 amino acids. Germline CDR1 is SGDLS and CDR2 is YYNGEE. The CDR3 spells CASSDSGRAGETQYF. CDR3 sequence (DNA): TGTGCCAGCAGCGATAGCGGGAGGGCCGGGGAGACCCAGTACTTC.

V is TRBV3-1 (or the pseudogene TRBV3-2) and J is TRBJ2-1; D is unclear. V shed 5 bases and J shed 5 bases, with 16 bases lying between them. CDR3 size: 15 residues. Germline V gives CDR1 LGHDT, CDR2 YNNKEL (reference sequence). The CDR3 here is CASSDTTRLNNEQFF. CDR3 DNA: TGTGCCAGCAGCGATACGACGAGGCTTAACAATGAGCAGTTCTTC.

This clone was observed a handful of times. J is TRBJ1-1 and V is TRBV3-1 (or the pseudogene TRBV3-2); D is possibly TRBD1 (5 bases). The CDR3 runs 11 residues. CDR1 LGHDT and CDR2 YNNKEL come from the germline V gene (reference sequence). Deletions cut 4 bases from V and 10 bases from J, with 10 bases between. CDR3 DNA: TGTGCCAGCAGCCTAAACAGGAGAGCTTTCTTT. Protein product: CASSLNRRAFF.

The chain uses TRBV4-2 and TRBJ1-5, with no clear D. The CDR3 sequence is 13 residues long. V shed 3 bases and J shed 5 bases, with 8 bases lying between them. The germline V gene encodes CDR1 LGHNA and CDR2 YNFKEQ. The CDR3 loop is CASSQGGDQPQHF. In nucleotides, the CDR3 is TGTGCCAGCAGCCAGGGAGGTGATCAGCCCCAGCATTTT.

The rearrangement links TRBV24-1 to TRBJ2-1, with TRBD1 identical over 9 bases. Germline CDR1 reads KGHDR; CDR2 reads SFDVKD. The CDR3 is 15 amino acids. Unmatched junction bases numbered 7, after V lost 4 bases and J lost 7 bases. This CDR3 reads CATSDSGQGQNEQFF. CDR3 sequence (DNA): TGTGCCACCAGTGACTCGGGACAGGGTCAGAATGAGCAGTTCTTC.

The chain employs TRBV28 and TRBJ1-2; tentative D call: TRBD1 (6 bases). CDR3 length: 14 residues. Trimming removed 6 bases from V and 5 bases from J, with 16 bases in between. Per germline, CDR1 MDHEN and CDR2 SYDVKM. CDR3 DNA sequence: TGTGCCAGCAGGGCCCCGACAGGAGCATATGGCTACACCTTC. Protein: CASRAPTGAYGYTF.

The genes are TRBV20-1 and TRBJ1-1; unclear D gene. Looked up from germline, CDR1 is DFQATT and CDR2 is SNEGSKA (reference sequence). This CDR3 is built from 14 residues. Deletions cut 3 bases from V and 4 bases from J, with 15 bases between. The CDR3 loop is CSASFRRSGTEAFF. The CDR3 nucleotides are TGCAGTGCTAGTTTTCGGCGGTCGGGCACTGAAGCTTTCTTT.

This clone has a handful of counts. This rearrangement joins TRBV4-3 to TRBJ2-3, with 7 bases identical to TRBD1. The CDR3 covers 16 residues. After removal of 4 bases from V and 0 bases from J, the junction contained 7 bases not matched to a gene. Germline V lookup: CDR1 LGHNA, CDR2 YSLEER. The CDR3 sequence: CASSLQGGPSTDTQYF. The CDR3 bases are TGCGCCAGCAGCCTCCAAGGGGGCCCTAGCACAGATACGCAGTATTTT.

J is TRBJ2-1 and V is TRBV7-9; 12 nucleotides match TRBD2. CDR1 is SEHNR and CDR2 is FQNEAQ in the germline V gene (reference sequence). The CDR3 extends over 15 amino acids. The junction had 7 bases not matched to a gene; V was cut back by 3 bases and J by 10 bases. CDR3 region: CASSFPASGGAEQFF. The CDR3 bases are TGTGCCAGCAGCTTCCCCGCTAGCGGGGGGGCGGAGCAGTTCTTC.